This T cell receptor beta chain was sequenced during a study of cytomegalovirus exposure and HLA in healthy donors. Study in general: Early on, a data release was issued that held approximately 78 million unique TCRs from HLA-typed donors. Overall study results and limits: An analysis was carried out later, and it reportedly showed fewer N-insertions in an Asian-associated ancestry cluster than the roughly 670-donor mean. A prior analysis recorded that most TCR beta V segments were productive about 87% or about 30% of the time.

The CDR3 runs 16 residues. Germline lookup yields CDR1 LGHNA and CDR2 YSLEER. The trim removed 0 bases at V and 8 bases at J, leaving 11 bases unmatched. A remark on this clone: The antigen remains unidentified.

The PCR contained 60 Vbeta and 13 Jbeta primers. Authors' analysis steps: Among the unique TCR beta chains that a later analysis counted, about 86 million in all, 9.5 million to 11 million were shared. Here immunoSEQ multiplex PCR was the method, and the copy in TCRdb shows in-frame clones only, minus some. V and J calls and clone size follow that table, whereas D and trimming were derived from the DNA. The top ten hold more than 1.5% of the sample, which has some 180,000 clones, over 80% seen once. The sequence derives from a man aged 40-50 years in good health and CMV-seronegative. The sequenced sample was PBMCs. The chain uses TRBV4-3 and TRBJ1-2, with TRBD1 identical over 8 bases. CDR3 in amino acids: CASSQDSGQGAGGYTF. The CDR3, as DNA: TGCGCCAGCAGCCAAGACTCCGGGCAGGGGGCGGGGGGCTACACCTTC.